The TCR beta chain under discussion was sequenced for a study of cytomegalovirus exposure and HLA in healthy donors. Overall study findings and caveats: Investigators reported under 200 TCR beta chains as tied to cytomegalovirus. The authors assumed roughly uniform sequencing depth across donors for presence/absence analyses.

The study ran its PCR with 60 Vbeta and 13 Jbeta primers. Per the authors' pipeline: In a later analysis, 60 million to 90 million unique TCR beta chains included roughly 11 million shared by two or more donors. Repertoires were generated with immunoSEQ multiplex PCR, while TCRdb's copy carries only in-frame clones and drops some. That table supplies the V and J calls and clone size; D and trimming were determined from the DNA. The table includes some 150,000 clones, about 61% detected once. To note about this clone: Its cognate antigen is unknown.

The germline CDR1 and CDR2 sequences are SGHDT and YYEEEE. The CDR3 covers 13 residues. Trimming took off 2 bases at V and 9 bases at J, with 12 bases between the two ends. The sequence derives from a woman aged 40 to 50 in good health and CMV-seronegative. Sequenced: PBMCs. This chain links TRBV5-6 with TRBJ2-4, with TRBD2 as a possible D gene (5 bases). Here the CDR3 reads CASSLAASTIQYF. The CDR3 coding sequence is TGTGCCAGCAGCTTAGCGGCCTCCACCATTCAGTACTTC.